Shown below are 26 T cell receptor beta chains from a single sample sequenced in a study of T cell responses to AZD1222 COVID-19 vaccine. The protocol was immunoSEQ multiplex PCR, while the TCRdb copy is restricted to in-frame clones and leaves out a portion. The sample has over 70,000 clones; around nine tenths are singletons. The sample was peripheral blood, taken 28 days after the second AZD1222 dose. The receptors shown here come from an adult who received the AZD1222 COVID-19 vaccine.

This rearrangement joins TRBV4-1 to TRBJ2-4; D possibly matches TRBD1 or TRBD2 (6 bases each). Per the germline V gene, CDR1 is MGHRA and CDR2 is YSYEKL. The V gene lost 3 bases and the J gene lost 0 bases, with 18 bases spanning the gap. This CDR3 region has 18 residues. The CDR3: CASSHGGMRGIAKNIQYF. CDR3 nucleotide sequence: TGCGCCAGCAGCCACGGGGGCATGCGGGGAATAGCCAAAAACATTCAGTACTTC.

The chain uses TRBV4-2 and TRBJ1-2, with 9 bases lining up with TRBD1. Germline CDR1 and CDR2: LGHNA and YNFKEQ. This CDR3 has 16 residues. V was pared by 4 bases and J by 8 bases, with 14 bases of the junction left unmatched. CDR3 nucleotides: TGTGCCAGCAGCCTCCTCGGGGGACAGGGCTTAGGCGGCTACACCTTC. The encoded protein is CASSLLGGQGLGGYTF.

The chain links TRBV19 to TRBJ1-5; possible D gene TRBD1, 6 bases. V shed 7 bases and J shed 7 bases, with 17 bases lying between them. The CDR3 extends over 14 amino acids. Per germline, CDR1 LNHDA and CDR2 SQIVND (reference sequence). The chain's CDR3 is CASTNLQGNQPQHF. The CDR3 region has the DNA TGTGCCAGTACTAACCTACAGGGTAACCAGCCCCAGCATTTT.

The chain combines TRBV15 with TRBJ1-6; 7 positions match TRBD1. CDR3 size: 16 residues. The V and J ends lost 5 bases and 7 bases, in that order; junction bases with no gene match: 11. From germline, CDR1 is LNHNV and CDR2 YYDKDF (reference sequence). CDR3 sequence (DNA): TGTGCCACCAGCGGATCCCCCGGGACAGCGAATTCACCCCTCCACTTT. Translation: CATSGSPGTANSPLHF.

This clone was seen a handful of times. The chain uses TRBV5-1 and TRBJ2-2, with 11 bases identical to TRBD1. The CDR3 runs to 16 residues. Germline V gives CDR1 SGHRS, CDR2 YFSETQ. The trim removed 4 bases at V and 6 bases at J, leaving 8 bases unmatched. The CDR3 region is CASSVSGTGGPGELFF. CDR3 nucleotide sequence: TGCGCCAGCAGCGTCTCCGGGACAGGGGGGCCCGGGGAGCTGTTTTTT.

V usage is TRBV10-1 and J usage is TRBJ1-5, with TRBD1 matching over 9 bases. The trim removed 0 bases at V and 0 bases at J, leaving 12 bases unmatched. CDR3 length equals 20 residues. CDR1 WNHNN and CDR2 SYGVQD come from the germline V gene (reference sequence). The chain's CDR3 is CASSESRDRDGFFSNQPQHF. The CDR3 DNA reads TGCGCCAGCAGTGAGTCCCGGGACAGGGATGGGTTCTTTAGCAATCAGCCCCAGCATTTT.

The gene calls are TRBV19 and TRBJ2-6; weak D call: TRBD1 (6 bases). The CDR3 loop spans 19 amino acids. The V gene lost 1 base and the J gene lost 1 base, with 17 bases spanning the gap. The germline V gene encodes CDR1 LNHDA and CDR2 SQIVND (reference sequence). For the CDR3, the DNA is TGTGCCAGTAGTATAGTAGGTCAGGGGCTGGTGTCTGGGGCCAACGTCCTGACTTTC. Residues: CASSIVGQGLVSGANVLTF.

The rearrangement uses TRBV19 and TRBJ2-7; 7 bases map to TRBD1. The CDR3 spans 15 residues. Germline CDR1 is LNHDA and CDR2 is SQIVND (reference sequence). The J segment lost 2 bases and the V segment lost 4 bases, leaving 8 bases of the junction unmatched. The CDR3 DNA is TGTGCCAGTAGTACAGAGGGGGCGCCGACCTACGAGCAGTACTTC. Translated: CASSTEGAPTYEQYF.

This clone has only a few counts. The chain couples TRBV7-8 to TRBJ1-1; D gene ambiguous. Germline V CDR1 and CDR2: SGHVS, FQNEAQ. Trimming left V 5 bases short and J 2 bases short, with 24 bases between. The CDR3 has 18 residues. The CDR3 sequence: CASSPPLSVGRLNTEAFF. The CDR3 bases are TGTGCCAGCAGCCCCCCGCTCAGTGTCGGGCGGCTCAACACTGAAGCTTTCTTT.

The chain employs TRBV6-2 or TRBV6-3 and TRBJ1-5, with 10 bases matching TRBD1. CDR1 is MNHEY and CDR2 is SVGEGT in the germline V gene. With V trimmed by 5 bases and J by 5 bases, 3 bases remained unmatched. The length of the CDR3 is 14 residues. In nucleotides, the CDR3 is TGTGCCAGCAGTACGGGACAGGGGTATCAGCCCCAGCATTTT. This gives the protein CASSTGQGYQPQHF.

The chain carries TRBV21-1 and TRBJ1-3; the tabulated D call, TRBD1, remains unverified against the DNA. TRBV21-1 is designated a pseudogene. This CDR3 is built from 16 residues. The CDR3 sequence: CASSPPRDSTGNTIYF. The CDR3 DNA sequence: TGTGCCAGCAGCCCCCCCCGGGACAGCACTGGAAACACCATATATTTT.

CDR3 residues: CASSQENRAGYTF. The CDR3, as DNA: TGCGCCAGCAGCCAAGAAAACAGGGCTGGCTACACCTTC. This rearrangement joins TRBV4-3 to TRBJ1-2; D may be TRBD1 (6 bases). Germline loops: CDR1 LGHNA, CDR2 YSLEER. The CDR3 extends over 13 amino acids. Between the trimmed V and J ends, which lost 0 bases and 7 bases, there was a span of 9 bases.

The V call is TRBV25-1, the J call TRBJ1-2; TRBD1 matches 7 bases. Trimming removed 6 bases from V and 8 bases from J; junction bases left unmatched: 6. The germline CDR1 and CDR2 sequences are MGHDK and SYGVNS. The CDR3 loop spans 12 amino acids. The CDR3 nucleotides read TGTGCCAGCAGCCCGACAGGGTGGGGCTACACCTTC. Translated: CASSPTGWGYTF.

This clone appeared a single time. The rearrangement links TRBV7-3 to TRBJ2-1; D is undetermined. The germline gives CDR1 SGHTA, CDR2 FQGTGA. The CDR3 spans 15 residues. V lost 4 bases, J lost 4 bases, and 14 bases lay in between. The CDR3 reads CASSSQRRSYNEQFF. For the CDR3, the DNA is TGTGCCAGCAGCTCACAGAGACGGTCTTACAATGAGCAGTTCTTC.

The gene calls are TRBV4-2 and TRBJ2-7; perhaps D is TRBD1 or TRBD2 (5 bases each). This CDR3 region has 15 residues. V was trimmed by 3 bases and J by 0 bases, leaving 12 bases between them. From germline, CDR1 is LGHNA and CDR2 YNFKEQ. As DNA, the CDR3 is TGTGCCAGCAGCCAGGGGACCCAGGACTCCTACGAGCAGTACTTC. This translates into CASSQGTQDSYEQYF.

The CDR3 DNA sequence: TGTGCCTGGAGTGTGGGTGTTCTTTCGGACAGCTCCTACGAGCAGTACTTC. This encodes CAWSVGVLSDSSYEQYF. V usage is TRBV30 and J usage is TRBJ2-7; weak D call: TRBD1 (6 bases). Germline CDR1 reads GTSNPN; CDR2 reads SVGIG (reference sequence). The CDR3 loop spans 17 amino acids. V gave up 0 bases and J gave up 0 bases, with 18 bases separating them.

This clone came up once. V and J are TRBV18 and TRBJ2-5; possibly TRBD1 or TRBD2 for D (5 bases each). The CDR3 is made up of 13 amino acids. Germline CDR1 is KGHSH and CDR2 is LQKENI. V gave up 3 bases and J gave up 1 base, with 6 bases separating them. CDR3 loop: CASSPGVQETQYF. In nucleotides, the CDR3 is TGTGCCAGCTCACCGGGGGTCCAAGAGACCCAGTACTTC. The full variable domain, in which reference TRBV18 and TRBJ2-5 provide the parts outside the CDR3, is NAGVMQNPRHLVRRRGQEARLRCSPMKGHSHVYWYRQLPEEGLKFMVYLQKENIIDESGMPKERFSAEFPKEGPSILRIQQVVRGDSAAYFCASSPGVQETQYFGPGTRLLVL.

The rearrangement joins TRBV6-2 or TRBV6-3 to TRBJ2-1, with D unclear. V was pared by 6 bases and J by 8 bases, with 11 bases between. The CDR3 loop spans 12 amino acids. Germline lookup yields CDR1 MNHEY and CDR2 SVGEGT. CDR3: CASSHTSDEQFF. CDR3 nucleotides: TGTGCCAGCAGCCATACTTCGGATGAGCAGTTCTTC.

The gene calls are TRBV7-2 and TRBJ1-2; no clear D. Germline CDR1 and CDR2: SGHTA and FQGNSA. The CDR3 totals 13 residues. V lost 4 bases and J lost 4, with 10 bases in between. The CDR3, as DNA: TGTGCCAGCAGCTCGAGCAGATCCTATGGCTACACCTTC. It translates to CASSSSRSYGYTF. Variable domain in full (rest from reference TRBV7-2 and TRBJ1-2): GAGVSQSPSNKVTEKGKDVELRCDPISGHTALYWYRQSLGQGLEFLIYFQGNSAPDKSGLPSDRFSAERTGGSVSTLTIQRTQQEDSAVYLCASSSSRSYGYTFGSGTRLTVV.

The chain has TRBV25-1 and TRBJ1-2; D is ambiguous. The CDR3 covers 13 residues. V was cut by 4 bases and J by 4 bases, with 10 bases left in between. The germline CDR1 and CDR2 sequences are MGHDK and SYGVNS. The chain's CDR3 is CASSVAGSYGYTF. Written as DNA, the CDR3 is TGTGCCAGCAGTGTTGCGGGCAGCTATGGCTACACCTTC.

The rearrangement joins TRBV9 to TRBJ1-2; TRBD1 aligns across 7 bases. The germline gives CDR1 SGDLS, CDR2 YYNGEE. Losses at the gene ends were 0 bases for V and 6 bases for J; bases not matched to a gene: 11. The CDR3 has 16 amino acids. This chain's CDR3 is CASSVAGGGGADGYTF. CDR3 bases: TGTGCCAGCAGCGTAGCGGGGGGAGGGGGCGCGGATGGCTACACCTTC.

In DNA, the CDR3 is TGTGCCAGCAGCATATACGACAGGGTCGTCACTGAAGCTTTCTTT. This encodes CASSIYDRVVTEAFF. The J gene is TRBJ1-1, the V gene TRBV21-1; the D segment call TRBD1 is taken from the table without a DNA check. TRBV21-1 is assigned pseudogene status. The CDR3 is 15 residues long.

The CDR3 nucleotides read TGTGCCAGCAGGAGGAGATGGAATTCACCCCTCCACTTT. This gives the protein CASRRRWNSPLHF. This chain joins TRBV7-8 and TRBJ1-6; D remains unclear. This CDR3 is built from 13 residues. V dropped 6 bases and J dropped 7 bases, with 10 bases sitting between them. The germline CDR1 and CDR2 sequences are SGHVS and FQNEAQ.

The chain uses TRBV3-1 (or the pseudogene TRBV3-2) and TRBJ2-4; TRBD1 matches 7 bases. With 4 bases clipped from V and 2 bases from J, the junction kept 2 bases outside the gene matches. CDR1 is LGHDT, CDR2 YNNKEL, per germline (reference sequence). The CDR3 consists of 14 residues. The CDR3 spells CASSLQGTKNIQYF. In DNA form, the CDR3 reads TGTGCCAGCAGCCTACAGGGGACCAAAAACATTCAGTACTTC.

The chain employs TRBV15 and TRBJ1-5; D gene unclear. There are 15 residues in the CDR3. The V gene lost 8 bases and the J gene lost 2 bases, with 16 bases spanning the gap. Germline values: CDR1 LNHNV, CDR2 YYDKDF (reference sequence). This CDR3 is CATARDYAGNQPQHF. The CDR3 coding sequence is TGTGCCACCGCTCGTGACTACGCTGGCAATCAGCCCCAGCATTTT.

CDR3 coding DNA: TGTGCCTCAACACCGACAGGGGGCTCCTACGAGCAGTACTTC. Amino acid sequence: CASTPTGGSYEQYF. The chain has TRBV28 and TRBJ2-7, with 9 bases lining up with TRBD1. Germline values: CDR1 MDHEN, CDR2 SYDVKM. The V gene end was trimmed by 11 bases and the J gene end by 0 bases; junction bases not matched to a gene: 8. CDR3 length: 14 amino acids.